What follows describes a single T cell receptor (beta chain). Its antigen is unknown. No much larger clonotype is one base removed from it; base qualities were not supplied. Genomic DNA was extracted from sorted cells for sequencing of the TCRbeta CDR3 region. TCRbeta CDR3 regions were sequenced using the immunoSEQ Assay. Here the immuneACCESS table is served through TCRdb, limited to in-frame sequences with V and J called. Missing clones are a known gap in these copies; in checked studies unresolved V genes cover under half, and the rest lacks a known reason. For this sample there are 40,000 to 60,000 clones; 75% to 85% appear just once. Roughly 2% of the sample is held by the ten biggest clonotypes. The sample belongs to a study of OX40 agonist ivuxolimab in advanced cancers. Background on the whole study: Ivuxolimab was an agonistic, fully human IgG2 monoclonal antibody directed against OX40 (CD134), a costimulatory receptor. Intravenous ivuxolimab was administered to patients every 2 weeks at six dose levels: 0.01, 0.1, 0.3, 1.5, 3 and 10 mg/kg. Peripheral TCRbeta sequencing was intended to test whether TCR sequence diversity was altered and clonal T-cell expansion was caused by ivuxolimab. The paper covers the monotherapy dose-escalation part of the phase I ivuxolimab trial, which included N ≈ 54 patients. Patients were allowed to have had prior anti-PD-1, anti-PD-L1 or anti-CTLA-4 therapy, and roughly two fifths of the dose-escalation patients had been treated with checkpoint inhibitors. In the dose-escalation cohort, 75% to 90% of patients were male, and the mean age was roughly 60 years with a range of about 20 to 79. Among the roughly 52 dose-escalation patients, approximately 20 had hepatocellular carcinoma, about 15 melanoma, 9 renal cell carcinoma and 9 head and neck cancer. Partial responses occurred in three dose-escalation patients, of whom one had hepatocellular carcinoma and two had cutaneous melanoma.

The paper's findings and limits, for the study overall: Low levels of normalized T-cell clonal expansion were also seen in some patients who did not respond. Antigen specificity was not determined for the clonally expanded peripheral T cells. Partial responders in the 0.1-3.0 mg/kg groups had among the lowest normalized peripheral clonal expansion, especially among CD8+ T cells. After ivuxolimab, expanded clones were on average more numerous among CD8+ T cells than among CD4+ T cells. At doses of 0.1 to 3.0 mg/kg, clonal expansion of both CD4+ and CD8+ blood T cells was observed from baseline to week 6.

Patients with autoimmune disease history or receiving systemic immunosuppression were excluded from the trial. Peripheral blood for TCR sequencing was collected from all dose cohorts at baseline, on cycle 4 day 1, and on cycle 7 day 1. Samples were obtained from an open-label, multicenter, first-in-human phase I dose-escalation trial of ivuxolimab. Adults with locally advanced or metastatic head and neck squamous cell, hepatocellular, melanoma or renal cell carcinoma were enrolled in the trial. Before TCR sequencing, CD4+ T cells and CD8+ T cells from peripheral blood were sorted into separate populations. The germline V gene provides CDR1 SGHDN and CDR2 FVKESK. Ends trimmed: V by 1 base, J by 4 bases; bases unmatched to a gene: 5. The CDR3 holds 16 amino acids from the cysteine to the phenylalanine. CDR3 DNA only is kept here, 48 bases in frame from base 1.

The origin of this receptor is an adult with an advanced solid tumor such as melanoma, head and neck, liver or kidney cancer. Recombination connected TRBV14 to TRBJ2-2; 8 middle bases align to TRBD2. The sample here was CD4+ or CD8+ T cells sorted from blood, taken in a trial of the OX40 agonist ivuxolimab. The CDR3 has the sequence CASSQAAGGATGELFF. The DNA sequence follows: TGTGCCAGCAGCCAAGCTGCGGGAGGCGCCACCGGGGAGCTGTTTTTT. The CDR3 plus the reference TRBV14 and TRBJ2-2 genes for the other parts give the full variable domain: EAGVTQFPSHSVIEKGQTVTLRCDPISGHDNLYWYRRVMGKEIKFLLHFVKESKQDESGMPNNRFLAERTGGTYSTLKVQPAELEDSGVYFCASSQAAGGATGELFFGEGSRLTVL.